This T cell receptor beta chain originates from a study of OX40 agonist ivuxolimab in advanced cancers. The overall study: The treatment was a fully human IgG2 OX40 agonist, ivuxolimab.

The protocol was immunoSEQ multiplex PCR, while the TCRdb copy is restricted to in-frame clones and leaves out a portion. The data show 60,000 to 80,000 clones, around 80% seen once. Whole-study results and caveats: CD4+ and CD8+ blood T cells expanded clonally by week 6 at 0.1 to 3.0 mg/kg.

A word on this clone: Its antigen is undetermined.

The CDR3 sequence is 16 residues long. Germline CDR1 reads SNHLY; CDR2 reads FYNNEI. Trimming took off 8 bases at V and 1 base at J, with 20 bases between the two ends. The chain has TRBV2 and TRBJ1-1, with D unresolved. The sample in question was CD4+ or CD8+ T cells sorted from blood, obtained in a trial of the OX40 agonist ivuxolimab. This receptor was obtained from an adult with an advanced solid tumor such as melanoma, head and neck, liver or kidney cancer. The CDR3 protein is CASVPWRLSANTEAFF. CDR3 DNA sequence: TGTGCCAGCGTCCCCTGGCGGCTATCGGCGAACACTGAAGCTTTCTTT. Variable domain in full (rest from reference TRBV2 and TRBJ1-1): EPEVTQTPSHQVTQMGQEVILRCVPISNHLYFYWYRQILGQKVEFLVSFYNNEISEKSEIFDDQFSVERPDGSNFTLKIRSTKLEDSAMYFCASVPWRLSANTEAFFGQGTRLTVV.